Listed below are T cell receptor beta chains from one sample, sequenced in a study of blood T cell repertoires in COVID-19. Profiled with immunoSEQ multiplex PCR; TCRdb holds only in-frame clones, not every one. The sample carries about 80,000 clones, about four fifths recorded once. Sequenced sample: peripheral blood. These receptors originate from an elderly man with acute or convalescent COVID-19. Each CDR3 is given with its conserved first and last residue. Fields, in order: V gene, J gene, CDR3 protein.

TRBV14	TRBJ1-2	CASSSRDQRGYTF
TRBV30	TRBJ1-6	CAWGRRQGVVSPLHF
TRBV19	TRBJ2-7	CASTQGASDEQYF
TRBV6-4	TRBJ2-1	CASSVQDYNEQFF
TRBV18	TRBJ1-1	CASSPREDRANTEAFF
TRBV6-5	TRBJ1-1	CASSYRDRGNTEAFF
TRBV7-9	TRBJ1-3	CASSLVWGQGGNTIYF
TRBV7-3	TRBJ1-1	CASSLGGFAEAFF
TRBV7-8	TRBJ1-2	CASSLMSGQTRGYTF
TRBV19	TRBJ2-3	CASSSAQGKGVPTDTQYF
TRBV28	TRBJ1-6	CASSRVRRGNSPLHF
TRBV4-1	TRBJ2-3	CASSQAPLRGADTQYF
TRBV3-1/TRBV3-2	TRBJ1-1	CASSQDLGRWAFF
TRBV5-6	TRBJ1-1	CASSFGRNTEAFF
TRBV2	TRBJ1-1	CASSEARGPGTEAFF
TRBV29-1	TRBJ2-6	CSVEEKTGSGANVLTF
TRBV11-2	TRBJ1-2	CASSPGTGRGYTF
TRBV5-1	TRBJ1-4	CASSPGQGLGNEKLFF
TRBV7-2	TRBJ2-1	CASSLNKAAEQFF
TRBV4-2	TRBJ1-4	CASSQGSRGSIEKLFF
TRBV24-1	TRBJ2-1	CATSSGEEQFF
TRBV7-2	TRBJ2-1	CASSLGGASSYNEQFF